Below, one TCR beta chain is given with its context. No antigen is known for it. The germline gives CDR1 DFQATT, CDR2 SNEGSKA (reference sequence). The CDR3 sequence is 12 residues long. Trimming left V 3 bases short and J 5 bases short, with 10 bases between. This sample is part of a study of identical twins. A universal primer site was created by template switching, with the cDNA bearing unique molecular identifiers. TCRdb re-called the 5' RACE reads with MiXCR, one entry per CDR3 protein. The sample consists of under 1 million distinct CDR3 sequences, 9% to 15% of them appearing once. Study-wide points: Memory repertoires showed no such pattern, whereas abundant cord blood beta clonotypes carried fewer insertions. Zero-insertion analyses were open to partial confounding by invariant MAIT and iNKT cells.

The same data also went into a second study, on yellow fever vaccine responses in identical twins.

This receptor was taken from a woman aged 18-29 years in good health. The rearrangement links TRBV20-1 to TRBJ2-5; D gene uncertain. The sequenced sample consisted of PBMCs. The CDR3 here is CSASGSSETQYF. CDR3 sequence (DNA): TGCAGTGCTAGTGGTAGTTCTGAGACCCAGTACTTC.